These 13 T cell receptor beta chains share one sample of origin, sequenced in a study of OX40 agonist ivuxolimab in advanced cancers. Receptors were amplified or captured by the immunoSEQ multiplex PCR assay. This immuneACCESS table, as held by TCRdb, lists in-frame sequences with V and J called but not all clones. Of the missing ones, under half trace to an unresolved V gene in checked studies; the others have no known cause. This sample is represented by 57,000 or so clones; roughly nine tenths of them were singletons. Of the sample, approximately 4% falls within the top ten clones. This specimen was CD4+ or CD8+ T cells sorted from blood, taken in a trial of the OX40 agonist ivuxolimab. The origin of the receptors is an adult with an advanced solid tumor such as melanoma, head and neck, liver or kidney cancer.

The chain combines TRBV6-5 with TRBJ1-2; maybe TRBD1 (6 bases). Trimming removed 2 bases from V and 4 bases from J, with 11 bases in between. Germline lookup yields CDR1 MNHEY and CDR2 SVGAGI. CDR3 size: 14 residues. The CDR3 sequence is CASSYLQGSYGYTF. CDR3 bases: TGTGCCAGCAGTTACCTACAGGGCTCCTATGGCTACACCTTC.

This CDR3 reads CASSPGYRSAEAFF. CDR3 sequence (DNA): TGTGCCAGCAGCCCAGGGTATCGGTCGGCTGAAGCTTTCTTT. This sequence joins TRBV11-3 and TRBJ1-1, with a weak D call TRBD1 (5 bases). The germline CDR1 and CDR2 sequences are SGHNT and YENEEA. The CDR3 length is 14 residues. V dropped 5 bases and J dropped 6 bases, with 16 bases sitting between them.

The chain combines TRBV5-4 with TRBJ1-6; TRBD1 is a possible D gene (6 bases). The V end was cut by 4 bases, the J end by 6 bases, with 11 bases between. The germline V gene encodes CDR1 SGHNT and CDR2 YYREEE (reference sequence). The CDR3 spans 14 residues. The CDR3, as DNA: TGTGCCAGCAGCCCACAGGGTTCTAATTCACCCCTCCACTTT. Amino acids: CASSPQGSNSPLHF.

The chain uses TRBV7-2 and TRBJ1-2; 7 bases line up with TRBD1. The germline V gene encodes CDR1 SGHTA and CDR2 FQGNSA. V lost 6 bases and J lost 8; bases outside the gene matches: 15. This CDR3 is built from 15 residues. Here the CDR3 reads CASRSRQGKAGGYTF. The CDR3 nucleotides are TGTGCCAGCAGGTCCCGACAGGGCAAGGCAGGCGGCTACACCTTC.

The gene calls are TRBV2 and TRBJ2-3; TRBD2 aligns across 9 bases. J lost 1 base, V lost 3 bases, and 5 bases had no gene match. The CDR3 is made up of 16 amino acids. Germline CDR1 and CDR2: SNHLY and FYNNEI. The CDR3 here is CASSEGIAGGTDTQYF. The CDR3 nucleotides read TGTGCCAGCAGTGAGGGAATAGCGGGGGGCACAGATACGCAGTATTTT.

This clone was counted once. V gene TRBV28 combines with J gene TRBJ2-7; D may be TRBD1 (6 bases). The V gene lost 10 bases and the J gene lost 3 bases, with 13 bases spanning the gap. Germline V gene data show CDR1 as MDHEN and CDR2 as SYDVKM. This CDR3 region has 12 residues. The CDR3 DNA sequence: TGTGCCACCACGGACAGATTCTACGAGCAGTACTTC. Its protein is CATTDRFYEQYF.

The chain carries TRBV19 and TRBJ2-1; D is perhaps TRBD1 or TRBD2 (5 bases each). Germline-derived CDR1 and CDR2 are LNHDA and SQIVND (reference sequence). The germline V and J ends were trimmed by 4 bases and 0 bases, with 10 bases remaining between them. The CDR3 is made up of 15 amino acids. CDR3 residues: CASSRDPSSYNEQFF. The CDR3 DNA reads as TGTGCCAGTAGTAGGGACCCGAGCTCCTACAATGAGCAGTTCTTC.

As DNA, the CDR3 is TGCGCCAGCAGCCAGACAGGGGCGATGAATGAAAAACTGTTTTTT. It encodes CASSQTGAMNEKLFF. The chain carries TRBV5-1 and TRBJ1-4; the match to TRBD1 covers 8 bases. The CDR3 contains 15 residues. Per the germline V gene, CDR1 is SGHRS and CDR2 is YFSETQ. The J segment lost 5 bases and the V segment lost 4 bases, leaving 7 bases of the junction unmatched.

The chain joins TRBV6-6 to TRBJ1-1; a possible D gene is TRBD1 (5 bases). V lost 5 bases and J 4 bases, leaving 11 bases between the germline ends. The CDR3 spans 13 residues. Per germline, CDR1 MNHNY and CDR2 SVGAGI (reference sequence). CDR3 sequence (DNA): TGTGCCAGCAGTAGGACACGGGGCACTGAAGCTTTCTTT. Protein: CASSRTRGTEAFF.

The chain carries TRBV29-1 and TRBJ1-2; a possible D gene is TRBD1 (5 bases). This CDR3 spans 13 amino acids. Trimming took off 6 bases at V and 4 bases at J, with 15 bases between the two ends. Germline assignment: CDR1 SQVTM and CDR2 ANQGSEA. The CDR3 is CSVSGTEFYGYTF. The CDR3 bases are TGCAGCGTCTCCGGGACGGAGTTCTATGGCTACACCTTC.

This clone was seen a handful of times. V usage is TRBV29-1 and J usage is TRBJ2-5; the D is unclear. Germline V gives CDR1 SQVTM, CDR2 ANQGSEA. V lost 2 bases, J lost 5 bases, and 12 bases lay in between. CDR3 length equals 13 residues. The CDR3 region has the DNA TGCAGCGTTGAACGCCTCGTGGATGAGACCCAGTACTTC. Residues: CSVERLVDETQYF.

This chain connects TRBV7-2 to TRBJ2-7; possible D gene TRBD2, 6 bases. The end of the DNA aligns better with TRBJ2-5, so the J call may be wrong. This CDR3 has 15 residues. Per germline, CDR1 SGHTA and CDR2 FQGNSA. The CDR3 bases are TGTGCCAGCAGCTTACCGAGCGCGGGGACGGAGACCCAGTACTTC. Encoded protein: CASSLPSAGTETQYF.

The V and J genes are TRBV11-2 and TRBJ1-4; 10 bases map to TRBD1. Germline CDR1 is SGHAT and CDR2 is FQNNGV. The CDR3 runs to 16 residues. The trim removed 5 bases at V and 8 bases at J, leaving 11 bases unmatched. CDR3 residues: CASSPIGGQGWEKLFF. The CDR3 DNA reads as TGTGCCAGCAGCCCGATAGGGGGACAGGGGTGGGAAAAACTGTTTTTT.